This T cell receptor beta chain originates from a study of control samples from healthy donors and cancer patients. Method: immunoSEQ multiplex PCR; TCRdb's copy keeps in-frame clones and lacks some. The table shows some 120,000 clones, with 80% to 90% occurring only once. V was trimmed by 1 base and J by 3 bases, leaving 16 bases between them. Germline assignment: CDR1 MGHRA and CDR2 YSYEKL. The CDR3 sequence is 17 residues long. Sequencing was carried out using blood. The V and J genes are TRBV4-1 and TRBJ1-3; D uncertain. The sequence was collected from a man between 60 and 75 years old in good health. The CDR3, as DNA: TGCGCCAGCAGCCAAGGCCCCAAGGGTAAAGATGGAAACACCATATATTTT. It translates to CASSQGPKGKDGNTIYF.